This entry is about one T cell receptor (beta chain). What it binds is not known. This entry comes from a study of T cell repertoires in cytomegalovirus infection. Study summary: Recently identified HLA-C-restricted CMV epitopes were among the peptides used. Public TCR beta signatures marked donors with CMV infection and the matching HLA.

Germline V lookup: CDR1 KGHDR, CDR2 SFDVKD. Trimming cost V 0 bases and J 4 bases, with 15 bases left between them. The CDR3 runs to 17 residues. TCRdb re-analysed the reads in MiXCR, keeping a single row per CDR3 protein. The data show some 130,000 distinct CDR3 sequences, over 25% seen once. Study conclusions and caveats: Public TCR beta family frequency separated CMV-and-HLA carriers, including in an independent cohort. HLA-C-restricted CMV-specific TCR beta clonotypes prevailed in the ex vivo response.

The chain recombines TRBV24-1 with TRBJ2-1; D is ambiguous. Here the sequenced sample was CD8+ T cells from cultured PBMCs, taken from culture after CMV antigen stimulation. This TCR derives from a human donor in good health (CMV status not recorded). Some clones in this sample may be carry-over from other donors' samples. CDR3 loop: CATSDLAGSFSYNEQFF. In nucleotides, the CDR3 is TGTGCCACCAGTGATTTGGCAGGATCCTTTTCGTACAATGAGCAGTTCTTC.